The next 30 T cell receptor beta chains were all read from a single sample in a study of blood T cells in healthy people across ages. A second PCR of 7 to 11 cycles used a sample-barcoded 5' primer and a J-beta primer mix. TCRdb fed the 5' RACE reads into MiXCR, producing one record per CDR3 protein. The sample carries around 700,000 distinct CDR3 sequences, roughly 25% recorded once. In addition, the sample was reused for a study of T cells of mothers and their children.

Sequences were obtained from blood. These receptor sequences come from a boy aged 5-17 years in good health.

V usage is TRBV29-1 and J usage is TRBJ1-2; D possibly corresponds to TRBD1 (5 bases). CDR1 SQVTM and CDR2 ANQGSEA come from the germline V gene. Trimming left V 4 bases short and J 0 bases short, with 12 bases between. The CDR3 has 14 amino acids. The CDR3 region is CSVGQGPTNYGYTF. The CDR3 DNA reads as TGCAGCGTTGGGCAGGGCCCTACTAACTATGGCTACACCTTC.

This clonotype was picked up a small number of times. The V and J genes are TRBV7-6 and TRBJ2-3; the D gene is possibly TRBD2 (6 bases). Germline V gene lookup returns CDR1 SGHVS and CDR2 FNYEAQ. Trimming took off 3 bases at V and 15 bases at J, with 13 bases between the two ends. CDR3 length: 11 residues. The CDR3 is CASSLAGTLYF. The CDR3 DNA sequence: TGTGCCAGCAGCTTGGCCGGGACTCTTTATTTT.

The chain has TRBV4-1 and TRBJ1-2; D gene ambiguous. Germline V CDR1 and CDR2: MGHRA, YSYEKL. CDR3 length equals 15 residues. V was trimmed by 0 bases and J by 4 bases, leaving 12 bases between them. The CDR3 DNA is TGCGCCAGCAGCCAAGAATACGGGGAGAGCTATGGCTACACCTTC. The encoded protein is CASSQEYGESYGYTF.

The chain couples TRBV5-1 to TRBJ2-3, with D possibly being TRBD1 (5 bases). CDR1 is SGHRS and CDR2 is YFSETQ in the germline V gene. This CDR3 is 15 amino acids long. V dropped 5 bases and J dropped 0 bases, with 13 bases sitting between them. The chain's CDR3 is CASRIAGHSTDTQYF. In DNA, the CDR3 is TGCGCCAGCAGAATAGCTGGACATAGCACAGATACGCAGTATTTT.

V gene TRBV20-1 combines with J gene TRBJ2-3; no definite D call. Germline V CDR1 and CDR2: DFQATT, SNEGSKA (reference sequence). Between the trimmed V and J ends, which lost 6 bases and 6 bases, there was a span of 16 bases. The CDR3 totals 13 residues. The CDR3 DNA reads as TGCAGTGCCCCCGGGCCCTACGATGATACGCAGTATTTT. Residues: CSAPGPYDDTQYF.

CDR3 in amino acids: CASSHPGTGNEQYF. Written as DNA, the CDR3 is TGCGCCAGCAGCCACCCCGGGACAGGGAACGAGCAGTACTTC. The chain joins TRBV4-1 to TRBJ2-1; 9 nucleotides line up with TRBD1. The closer fit of TRBJ2-7 to the DNA end suggests the J call may be wrong. CDR1 and CDR2 (germline): MGHRA, YSYEKL. The CDR3 runs 14 residues.

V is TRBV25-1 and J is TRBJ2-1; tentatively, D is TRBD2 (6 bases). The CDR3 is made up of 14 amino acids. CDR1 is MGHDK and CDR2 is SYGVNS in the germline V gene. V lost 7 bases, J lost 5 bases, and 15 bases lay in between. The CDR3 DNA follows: TGTGCCAGCATCCCAGCGGGCAATAACAATGAGCAGTTCTTC. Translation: CASIPAGNNNEQFF.

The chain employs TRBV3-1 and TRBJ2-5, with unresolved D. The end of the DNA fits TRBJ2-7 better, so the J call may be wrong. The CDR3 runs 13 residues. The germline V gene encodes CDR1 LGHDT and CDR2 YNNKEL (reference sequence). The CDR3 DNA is TGTGCCAGCAGCCAAAGTCAAAACTACGAGCAGTACTTC. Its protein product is CASSQSQNYEQYF.

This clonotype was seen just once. The CDR3: CATSRDLAENYGYTF. DNA of the CDR3: TGTGCCACCAGCAGAGATCTGGCAGAGAACTATGGCTACACCTTC. This sequence joins TRBV15 and TRBJ1-2; D remains ambiguous. Germline V gene data show CDR1 as LNHNV and CDR2 as YYDKDF (reference sequence). The V gene lost 0 bases and the J gene lost 2 bases, with 10 bases spanning the gap. The CDR3 consists of 15 residues.

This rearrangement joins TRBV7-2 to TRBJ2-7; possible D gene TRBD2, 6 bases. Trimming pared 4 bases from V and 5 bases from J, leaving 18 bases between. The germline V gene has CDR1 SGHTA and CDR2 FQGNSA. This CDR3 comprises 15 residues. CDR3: CASSSGPGVPHEQYF. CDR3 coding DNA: TGTGCCAGCAGCTCTGGGCCGGGGGTTCCCCACGAGCAGTACTTC.

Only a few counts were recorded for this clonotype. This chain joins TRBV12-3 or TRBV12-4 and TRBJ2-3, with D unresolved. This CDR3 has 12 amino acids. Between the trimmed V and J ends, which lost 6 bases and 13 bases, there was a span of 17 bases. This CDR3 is CASSSTDVLEYF. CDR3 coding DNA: TGTGCCAGCAGCTCCACTGATGTTCTCGAGTATTTT.

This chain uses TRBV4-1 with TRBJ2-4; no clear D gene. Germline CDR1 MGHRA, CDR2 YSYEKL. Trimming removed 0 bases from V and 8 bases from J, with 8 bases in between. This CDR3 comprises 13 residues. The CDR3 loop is CASSQDFGDIQYF. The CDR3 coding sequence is TGCGCCAGCAGCCAAGATTTTGGAGACATTCAGTACTTC.

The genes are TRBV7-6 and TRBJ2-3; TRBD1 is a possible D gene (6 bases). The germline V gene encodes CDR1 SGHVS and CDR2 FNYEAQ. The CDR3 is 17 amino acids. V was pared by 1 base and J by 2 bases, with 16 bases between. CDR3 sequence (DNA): TGTGCCAGCAGCTTAGAAGGTGTCCAGGGGATCACAGATACGCAGTATTTT. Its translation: CASSLEGVQGITDTQYF. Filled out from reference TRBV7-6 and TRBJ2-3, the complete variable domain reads GAGVSQSPRYKVTKRGQDVALRCDPISGHVSLYWYRQALGQGPEFLTYFNYEAQQDKSGLPNDRFSAERPEGSISTLTIQRTEQRDSAMYRCASSLEGVQGITDTQYFGPGTRLTVL.

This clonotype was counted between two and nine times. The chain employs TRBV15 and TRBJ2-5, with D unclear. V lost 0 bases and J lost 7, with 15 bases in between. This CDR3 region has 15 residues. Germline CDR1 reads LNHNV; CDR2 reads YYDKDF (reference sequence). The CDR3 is CATSREGGGSLTQYF. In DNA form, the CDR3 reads TGTGCCACCAGCAGAGAAGGTGGTGGGTCTTTGACCCAGTACTTC.

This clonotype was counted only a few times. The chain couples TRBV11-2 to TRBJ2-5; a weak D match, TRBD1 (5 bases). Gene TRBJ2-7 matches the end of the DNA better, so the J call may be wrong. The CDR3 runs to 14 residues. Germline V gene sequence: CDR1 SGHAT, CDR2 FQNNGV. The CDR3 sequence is CASSLEMDTYEQYF. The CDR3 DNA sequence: TGTGCCAGCAGCTTAGAAATGGACACCTACGAGCAGTACTTC.

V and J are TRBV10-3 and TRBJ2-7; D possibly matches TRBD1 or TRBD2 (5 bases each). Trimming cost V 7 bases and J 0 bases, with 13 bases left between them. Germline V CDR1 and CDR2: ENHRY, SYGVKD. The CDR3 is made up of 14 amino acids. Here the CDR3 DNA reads TGTGCCATCACCAGGGACCTTGCCTCCTACGAGCAGTACTTC. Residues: CAITRDLASYEQYF.

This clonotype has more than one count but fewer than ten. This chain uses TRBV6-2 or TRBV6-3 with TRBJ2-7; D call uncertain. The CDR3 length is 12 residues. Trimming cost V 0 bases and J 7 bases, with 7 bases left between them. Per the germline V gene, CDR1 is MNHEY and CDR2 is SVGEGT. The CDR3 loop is CASSYSPLEQYF. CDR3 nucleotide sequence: TGTGCCAGCAGTTACTCCCCTCTGGAGCAGTACTTC.

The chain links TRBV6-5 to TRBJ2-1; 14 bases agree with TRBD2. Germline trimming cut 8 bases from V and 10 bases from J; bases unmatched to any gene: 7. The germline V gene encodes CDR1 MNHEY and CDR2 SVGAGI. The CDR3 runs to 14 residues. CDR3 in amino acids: CASRGLAGVNEQFF. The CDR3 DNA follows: TGTGCCAGCCGGGGACTAGCGGGAGTGAACGAGCAGTTCTTC.

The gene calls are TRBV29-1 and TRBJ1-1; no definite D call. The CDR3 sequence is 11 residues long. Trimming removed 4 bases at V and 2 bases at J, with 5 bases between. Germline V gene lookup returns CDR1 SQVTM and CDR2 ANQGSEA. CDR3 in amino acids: CSVVENTEAFF. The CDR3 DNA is TGCAGCGTTGTAGAAAACACTGAAGCTTTCTTT.

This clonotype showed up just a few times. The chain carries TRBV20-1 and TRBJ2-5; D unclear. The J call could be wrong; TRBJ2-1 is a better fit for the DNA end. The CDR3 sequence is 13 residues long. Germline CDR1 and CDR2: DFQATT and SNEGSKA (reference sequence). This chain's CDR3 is CSASLGGMNEQFF. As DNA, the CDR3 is TGCAGTGCTAGCCTCGGCGGAATGAATGAGCAGTTCTTC.

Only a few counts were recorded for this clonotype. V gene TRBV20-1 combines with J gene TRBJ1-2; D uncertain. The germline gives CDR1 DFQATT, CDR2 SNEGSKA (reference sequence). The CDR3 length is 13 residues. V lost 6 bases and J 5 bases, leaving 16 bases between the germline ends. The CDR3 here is CSAPGPGLYGYTF. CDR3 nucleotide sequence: TGCAGTGCCCCCGGACCGGGATTATATGGCTACACCTTC.

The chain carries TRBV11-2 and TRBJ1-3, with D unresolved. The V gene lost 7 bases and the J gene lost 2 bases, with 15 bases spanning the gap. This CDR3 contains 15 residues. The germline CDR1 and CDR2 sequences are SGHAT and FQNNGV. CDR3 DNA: TGTGCCAGCATCAAGATGGAGGCACCTGGAAACACCATATATTTT. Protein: CASIKMEAPGNTIYF.

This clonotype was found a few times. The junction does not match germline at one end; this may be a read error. The CDR3 region is CSVEDRGYETLFF. The CDR3 DNA follows: TGCAGCGTTGAAGACAGGGGTTATGAAACACTGTTTTTT. This chain uses TRBV29-1 with TRBJ1-4; weak D call: TRBD1 (6 bases). The CDR3 has 13 residues. Germline assignment: CDR1 SQVTM and CDR2 ANQGSEA. The variable domain in full, with the rest retrieved from reference TRBV29-1 and TRBJ1-4, is SAVISQKPSRDICQRGTSLTIQCQVDSQVTMMFWYRQQPGQSLTLIATANQGSEATYESGFVIDKFPISRPNLTFSTLTVSNMSPEDSSIYLCSVEDRGYETLFFGSGTQLSVL.

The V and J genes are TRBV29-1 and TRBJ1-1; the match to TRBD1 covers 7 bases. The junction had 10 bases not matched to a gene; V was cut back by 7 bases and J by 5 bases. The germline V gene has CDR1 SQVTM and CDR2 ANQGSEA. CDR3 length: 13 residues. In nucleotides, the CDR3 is TGCAGCGAGAACAGGGGAAGTTGGACTGAAGCTTTCTTT. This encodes CSENRGSWTEAFF.

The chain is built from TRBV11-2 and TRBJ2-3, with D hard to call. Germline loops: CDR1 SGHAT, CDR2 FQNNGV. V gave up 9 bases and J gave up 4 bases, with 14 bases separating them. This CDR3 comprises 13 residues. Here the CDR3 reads CASKWGEADTQYF. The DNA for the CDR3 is TGTGCCAGTAAATGGGGTGAGGCAGATACGCAGTATTTT. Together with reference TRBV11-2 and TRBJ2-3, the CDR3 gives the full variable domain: EAGVAQSPRYKIIEKRQSVAFWCNPISGHATLYWYQQILGQGPKLLIQFQNNGVVDDSQLPKDRFSAERLKGVDSTLKIQPAKLEDSAVYLCASKWGEADTQYFGPGTRLTVL.

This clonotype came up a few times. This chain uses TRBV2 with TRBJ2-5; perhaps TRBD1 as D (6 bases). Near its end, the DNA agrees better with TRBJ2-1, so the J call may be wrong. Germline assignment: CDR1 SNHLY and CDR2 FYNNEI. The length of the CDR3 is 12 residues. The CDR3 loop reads CASSGGRDEQFF. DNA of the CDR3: TGTGCCAGCAGTGGGGGGCGCGACGAGCAGTTCTTC.

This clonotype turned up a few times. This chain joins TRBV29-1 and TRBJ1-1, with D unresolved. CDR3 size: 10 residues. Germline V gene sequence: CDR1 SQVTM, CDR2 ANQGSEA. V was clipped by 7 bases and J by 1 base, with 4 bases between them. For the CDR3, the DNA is TGCAGCGGGGGGAACACTGAAGCTTTCTTT. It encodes CSGGNTEAFF.

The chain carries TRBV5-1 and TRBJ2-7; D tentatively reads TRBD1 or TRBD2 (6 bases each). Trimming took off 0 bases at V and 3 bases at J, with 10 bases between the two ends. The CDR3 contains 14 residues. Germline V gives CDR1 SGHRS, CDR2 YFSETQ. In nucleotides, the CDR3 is TGCGCCAGCAGCTTGGCGGGGGCCCACTACGAGCAGTACTTC. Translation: CASSLAGAHYEQYF.

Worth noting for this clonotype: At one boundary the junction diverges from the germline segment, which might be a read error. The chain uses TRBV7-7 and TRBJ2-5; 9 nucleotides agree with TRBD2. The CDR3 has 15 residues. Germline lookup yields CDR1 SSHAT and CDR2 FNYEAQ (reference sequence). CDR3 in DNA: TGTGCTAGCAGCTTATCTAGCGGGGAACAAGAGACCCAGTACTTC. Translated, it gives CASSLSSGEQETQYF.

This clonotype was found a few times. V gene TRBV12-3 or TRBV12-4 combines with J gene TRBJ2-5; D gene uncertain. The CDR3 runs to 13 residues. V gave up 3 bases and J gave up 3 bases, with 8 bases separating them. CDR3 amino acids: CASSFLEEETQYF. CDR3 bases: TGTGCCAGCAGTTTTTTAGAAGAAGAGACCCAGTACTTC.